These 31 T cell receptor beta chains were all obtained from the same sample, sequenced in a study of blood T cell repertoires in COVID-19 (dated by TCRdb to the early 2020s). Libraries were constructed by the immunoSEQ multiplex PCR assay. Drawn from immuneACCESS, this table holds only the in-frame rearrangements with V and J called that TCRdb kept. Clones are partly lost; checked studies trace under half to an unresolved V gene and leave the rest unexplained. The sample includes about 200,000 clones, with around 84% observed a single time. Clones ranked in the top ten supply 13% of the sample. Sequences were obtained from peripheral blood. Receptor source: a human donor in a cohort sampled during active COVID-19.

The chain carries TRBV7-6 and TRBJ1-2; TRBD1 is a possible D gene (6 bases). Per the germline V gene, CDR1 is SGHVS and CDR2 is FNYEAQ. The CDR3 totals 12 residues. V lost 10 bases and J 5 bases, leaving 14 bases between the germline ends. Here the CDR3 reads CATNDRLYGYTF. In nucleotides, the CDR3 is TGTGCCACGAACGACAGGCTGTATGGCTACACCTTC.

This chain connects TRBV19 to TRBJ2-2; the D is unclear. This CDR3 region has 13 residues. The germline gives CDR1 LNHDA, CDR2 SQIVND (reference sequence). The V end was cut by 3 bases, the J end by 5 bases, with 7 bases between. DNA for the CDR3: TGTGCCAGTAGTATCCAGTTAACCGGGGAGCTGTTTTTT. Residues: CASSIQLTGELFF.

The J gene is TRBJ1-3, the V gene TRBV6-1; no clear D. From germline, CDR1 is MNHNS and CDR2 SASEGT. The CDR3 totals 14 residues. V was trimmed by 3 bases and J by 1 base, leaving 7 bases between them. CDR3 in amino acids: CASSERGSGNTIYF. The CDR3 DNA reads TGTGCCAGCAGTGAGCGGGGTTCTGGAAACACCATATATTTT.

This clone has just one count. The CDR3 DNA reads TGTGCCAGCGCCGACAGGGGAGCGCCTCTCACAGATACGCAGTATTTT. It is translated as CASADRGAPLTDTQYF. The genes are TRBV2 and TRBJ2-3, with 8 bases identical to TRBD1. Germline V lookup: CDR1 SNHLY, CDR2 FYNNEI. This CDR3 spans 16 amino acids. The J segment lost 2 bases and the V segment lost 8 bases, leaving 12 bases of the junction unmatched.

The V call is TRBV10-3, the J call TRBJ1-2, with D maybe TRBD1 (5 bases). CDR1 is ENHRY and CDR2 is SYGVKD in the germline V gene. Trimming took off 3 bases at V and 7 bases at J, with 9 bases between the two ends. This CDR3 is built from 12 residues. This chain's CDR3 is CAISEWQGGYTF. CDR3 nucleotide sequence: TGTGCCATCAGTGAATGGCAGGGTGGCTACACCTTC.

This chain connects TRBV10-3 to TRBJ1-1, with D unresolved. CDR3 length equals 15 residues. V shed 2 bases and J shed 1 base, with 11 bases lying between them. The germline gives CDR1 ENHRY, CDR2 SYGVKD. The CDR3 nucleotides are TGTGCCATCAGTGAGCCCTCGGCAGGGAACACTGAAGCTTTCTTT. Translating it yields CAISEPSAGNTEAFF.

This clone was seen a single time. The rearrangement uses TRBV19 and TRBJ2-1, with 9 nucleotides matching TRBD2. Unmatched junction bases numbered 7, after V lost 6 bases and J lost 4 bases. The CDR3 runs 15 residues. CDR1 and CDR2 (germline): LNHDA, SQIVND (reference sequence). CDR3 residues: CASSPLAGHYNEQFF. CDR3 nucleotides: TGTGCCAGTAGCCCCCTAGCGGGACATTACAATGAGCAGTTCTTC. Using reference TRBV19 and TRBJ2-1 for the parts outside the CDR3, the full variable domain is DGGITQSPKYLFRKEGQNVTLSCEQNLNHDAMYWYRQDPGQGLRLIYYSQIVNDFQKGDIAEGYSVSREKKESFPLTVTSAQKNPTAFYLCASSPLAGHYNEQFFGPGTRLTVL.

The genes are TRBV4-1 and TRBJ1-2; a weak D match, TRBD1 (6 bases). V gave up 2 bases and J gave up 4 bases, with 17 bases separating them. CDR3 length equals 16 residues. Germline-derived CDR1 and CDR2 are MGHRA and YSYEKL. CDR3 DNA sequence: TGCGCCAGCAGCCAAAGTCGCCAGGGGATTTTCTATGGCTACACCTTC. This gives the protein CASSQSRQGIFYGYTF.

This chain uses TRBV27 with TRBJ2-7, with D unclear. CDR1 is MNHEY, CDR2 SMNVEV, per germline (reference sequence). This CDR3 comprises 14 residues. V was shortened by 1 base and J by 0 bases, with 7 bases between the two germline ends. The CDR3 bases are TGTGCCAGCAGTTTATGGGCGAGCTCCTACGAGCAGTACTTC. This encodes CASSLWASSYEQYF.

The rearrangement joins TRBV7-9 to TRBJ2-1; TRBD1 is a possible D gene (5 bases). The CDR3 sequence is 16 residues long. Germline V gene lookup returns CDR1 SEHNR and CDR2 FQNEAQ (reference sequence). The ends were cut back, 5 bases at V and 6 bases at J, with 20 bases in the middle. The DNA of the CDR3 is TGTGCCAGCAGCAATCCGCAGTTCACAGGCGCCAATGAGCAGTTCTTC. This sequence encodes CASSNPQFTGANEQFF.

The rearrangement links TRBV19 to TRBJ2-3, with D tentatively TRBD1 (5 bases). Trimming removed 5 bases at V and 4 bases at J, with 13 bases between. Germline CDR1 and CDR2: LNHDA and SQIVND (reference sequence). The CDR3 contains 14 residues. In DNA form, the CDR3 reads TGTGCCAGTAGTGACCAGGGCCCCGCAGATACGCAGTATTTT. Translation gives CASSDQGPADTQYF. Filled out from reference TRBV19 and TRBJ2-3, the complete variable domain reads DGGITQSPKYLFRKEGQNVTLSCEQNLNHDAMYWYRQDPGQGLRLIYYSQIVNDFQKGDIAEGYSVSREKKESFPLTVTSAQKNPTAFYLCASSDQGPADTQYFGPGTRLTVL.

The DNA of the CDR3 is TGTGCCAGCAGTTTAGGACTAGCGTACTCCCCTACGCAGTATTTT. Translated: CASSLGLAYSPTQYF. This chain joins TRBV6-1 and TRBJ2-3; 9 bases line up with TRBD2. V was pared by 5 bases and J by 8 bases, with 11 bases of the junction left unmatched. The length of the CDR3 is 15 residues. The germline gives CDR1 MNHNS, CDR2 SASEGT.

The rearrangement links TRBV7-9 to TRBJ2-5; a weak D match, TRBD1 (6 bases). This CDR3 is built from 14 residues. Trimming left V 5 bases short and J 0 bases short, with 10 bases between. CDR1 SEHNR and CDR2 FQNEAQ come from the germline V gene (reference sequence). The CDR3 DNA follows: TGTGCCAGCAGCCGACAGGCATACCAAGAGACCCAGTACTTC. Protein sequence: CASSRQAYQETQYF.

V and J are TRBV11-2 and TRBJ1-4, with 12 bases matching TRBD1. Losses at the gene ends were 3 bases for V and 8 bases for J; bases not matched to a gene: 7. CDR3 size: 16 residues. Looked up from germline, CDR1 is SGHAT and CDR2 is FQNNGV. CDR3 in DNA: TGTGCCAGCAGCTTCCGGGACAGGGGGCTTTGGGAAAAACTGTTTTTT. Protein product: CASSFRDRGLWEKLFF.

V is TRBV27 and J is TRBJ1-4; maybe TRBD1 (5 bases). CDR3 length: 15 amino acids. Trimming shortened V by 0 bases and J by 1 base, and 6 bases separated the two germline ends. CDR1 is MNHEY and CDR2 is SMNVEV in the germline V gene (reference sequence). CDR3 sequence: CASSLSTGTNEKLFF. The CDR3 bases are TGTGCCAGCAGTTTATCAACAGGAACTAATGAAAAACTGTTTTTT. The variable domain in full, with the rest retrieved from reference TRBV27 and TRBJ1-4, is EAQVTQNPRYLITVTGKKLTVTCSQNMNHEYMSWYRQDPGLGLRQIYYSMNVEVTDKGDVPEGYKVSRKEKRNFPLILESPSPNQTSLYFCASSLSTGTNEKLFFGSGTQLSVL.

In this sample, this clone turned up once. The chain carries TRBV6-6 and TRBJ2-7; no clear D. Trimming took 3 bases from V and 2 from J, leaving 8 bases between them. Germline CDR1 reads MNHNY; CDR2 reads SVGAGI (reference sequence). The CDR3 contains 13 residues. CDR3: CASSYSSTYEQYF. The CDR3 nucleotides are TGTGCCAGCAGTTATTCCAGTACCTACGAGCAGTACTTC.

This clone has only a few counts. The gene calls are TRBV27 and TRBJ1-1; 7 bases match TRBD1. The germline V gene has CDR1 MNHEY and CDR2 SMNVEV (reference sequence). J was trimmed by 4 bases and V by 5 bases; bases with no gene match: 7. The CDR3 covers 14 residues. The CDR3 sequence: CASSQRQGVTEAFF. In DNA, the CDR3 is TGTGCCAGCAGTCAAAGACAGGGCGTCACTGAAGCTTTCTTT.

The J gene is TRBJ2-1, the V gene TRBV9, with 13 bases that match TRBD2. The CDR3 contains 16 residues. Unmatched junction bases numbered 6, after V lost 2 bases and J lost 7 bases. The V gene's germline CDR1 is SGDLS and CDR2 YYNGEE. This chain's CDR3 is CASSVSTSGRRNEQFF. The DNA for the CDR3 is TGTGCCAGCAGCGTTTCGACTAGCGGGAGGCGAAATGAGCAGTTCTTC.

J is TRBJ1-4 and V is TRBV2, with 11 bases aligning to TRBD1. Germline CDR1 reads SNHLY; CDR2 reads FYNNEI. This CDR3 is built from 14 residues. V was clipped by 7 bases and J by 7 bases; unmatched bases: 5. The CDR3 is CASIWDRGAEKLFF. Here the CDR3 DNA reads TGTGCCAGCATCTGGGACAGGGGGGCTGAAAAACTGTTTTTT.

J is TRBJ2-5 and V is TRBV21-1; the table assigns TRBD2, which was not confirmed against the DNA. TRBV21-1 is given as a pseudogene. There are 15 residues in the CDR3. The CDR3 loop reads CASNPGLAGTETQYF. The CDR3 nucleotides are TGTGCCAGCAACCCGGGACTAGCGGGAACTGAGACCCAGTACTTC.

The gene calls are TRBV12-3 or TRBV12-4 and TRBJ2-1; D is undetermined. Deletions cut 7 bases from V and 8 bases from J, with 12 bases between. This CDR3 has 12 amino acids. The CDR3: CASNSVADEQFF. The CDR3 region has the DNA TGTGCCAGCAACTCAGTCGCGGATGAGCAGTTCTTC.

Regarding this clone: The junction differs from germline at one of its ends, possibly a read error. The chain is built from TRBV27 and TRBJ2-4, with 8 bases lining up with TRBD1. The length of the CDR3 is 12 residues. From germline, CDR1 is MNHEY and CDR2 SMNVEV (reference sequence). This chain's CDR3 is CASSLPGQGIWF. CDR3 in DNA: TGTGCCAGCAGTTTACCTGGACAGGGAATTTGGTTC.

This clone occurred a few times. The chain is built from TRBV15 and TRBJ1-4; 8 bases align to TRBD1. Looked up from germline, CDR1 is LNHNV and CDR2 is YYDKDF (reference sequence). The CDR3 contains 15 residues. Trimming at V came to 2 bases and at J to 8 bases, leaving 7 bases not matched to a gene. This chain's CDR3 is CATSRPGTGGEKLFF. The CDR3 DNA reads as TGTGCCACCAGCAGACCCGGGACAGGAGGAGAAAAACTGTTTTTT.

V and J are TRBV27 and TRBJ2-7; D might be TRBD2 (5 bases). This CDR3 spans 13 amino acids. Germline V gene data show CDR1 as MNHEY and CDR2 as SMNVEV (reference sequence). V lost 6 bases, J lost 4 bases, and 13 bases lay in between. CDR3 bases: TGTGCCAGCAGATCACTCTCGGGATACGAGCAGTACTTC. Translation gives CASRSLSGYEQYF.

The V and J genes are TRBV5-6 and TRBJ1-5, with 8 bases identical to TRBD1. J gave up 1 base and V 2 bases, and 5 bases lay outside the gene matches. The CDR3 extends over 16 amino acids. Germline values: CDR1 SGHDT, CDR2 YYEEEE. As DNA, the CDR3 is TGTGCCAGCAGCTTCGGCAGGGGGCAGAGCAATCAGCCCCAGCATTTT. Residues: CASSFGRGQSNQPQHF.

There are a few counts of this clone. The CDR3 nucleotides read TGCGCCAGCAGCCAAGAAGGGAGCGGGAGGTCCTACGAGCAGTACTTC. This codes for CASSQEGSGRSYEQYF. The chain uses TRBV4-1 and TRBJ2-7, with TRBD2 matching 9 bases. Germline assignment: CDR1 MGHRA and CDR2 YSYEKL. The CDR3 runs to 16 residues. Trimming took 0 bases from V and 1 from J; bases not matched to a gene: 4.

This clone was recorded only once. The V and J genes are TRBV11-3 and TRBJ2-7; 10 bases match TRBD2. Germline lookup yields CDR1 SGHNT and CDR2 YENEEA. This CDR3 contains 12 residues. V lost 2 bases to trimming and J lost 12 bases; unmatched junction nucleotides: 4. CDR3 loop: CASSLTSGIGYF. In DNA, the CDR3 is TGTGCCAGCAGCTTAACTAGCGGGATAGGGTACTTC.

The rearrangement joins TRBV27 to TRBJ1-3, with D perhaps matching TRBD1 (5 bases). V lost 0 bases, J lost 4 bases, and 10 bases lay in between. CDR3 length: 15 amino acids. In germline, CDR1 is MNHEY, CDR2 SMNVEV (reference sequence). The CDR3 bases are TGTGCCAGCAGTTTATCGAACTCAGGGGGAAACACCATATATTTT. Translated, it gives CASSLSNSGGNTIYF.

There are a few counts of this clone. V is TRBV10-2 and J is TRBJ1-1, with D tentatively TRBD1 (6 bases). Germline V gene data show CDR1 as WSHSY and CDR2 as SAAADI. Trimming left V 2 bases short and J 4 bases short, with 8 bases between. This CDR3 has 13 residues. The CDR3 is CASSERDTTEAFF. CDR3 DNA sequence: TGCGCCAGCAGTGAGCGGGACACCACTGAAGCTTTCTTT.

The CDR3 loop reads CASRILTGGEAFF. CDR3 in DNA: TGTGCCAGCAGGATCCTTACAGGGGGCGAGGCTTTCTTT. The V and J genes are TRBV12-3 or TRBV12-4 and TRBJ1-1, with 9 bases identical to TRBD1. This CDR3 comprises 13 residues. V lost 6 bases, J lost 11 bases, and 10 bases stayed unmatched.

Only one count was recorded for this clone. The chain couples TRBV7-2 to TRBJ1-5; TRBD1 might be the D (6 bases). Germline-derived CDR1 and CDR2 are SGHTA and FQGNSA. The CDR3 spans 14 residues. The ends were cut back, 5 bases at V and 6 bases at J, with 14 bases in the middle. CDR3 residues: CASSQGQGSQPQHF. The CDR3 region has the DNA TGTGCCAGCAGCCAGGGGCAGGGAAGTCAGCCCCAGCATTTT. Supplemented by reference TRBV7-2 and TRBJ1-5, the full variable domain reads GAGVSQSPSNKVTEKGKDVELRCDPISGHTALYWYRQSLGQGLEFLIYFQGNSAPDKSGLPSDRFSAERTGGSVSTLTIQRTQQEDSAVYLCASSQGQGSQPQHFGDGTRLSIL.